This T cell receptor (beta chain) was recovered during a study of T cell responses to AZD1222 COVID-19 vaccine. TCRdb's table, derived via immunoSEQ multiplex PCR, lists solely in-frame clones and lacks some. The sample yields more than 100,000 clones, 93% seen once. V gave up 0 bases and J gave up 4 bases, with 10 bases separating them. This CDR3 has 14 residues. Germline CDR1 is GTSNPN and CDR2 is SVGIG (reference sequence). This clonotype was sampled from an adult in good health. The chain employs TRBV30 and TRBJ1-3; D might be TRBD1 (6 bases). Sample: peripheral blood, taken on day 0 of AZD1222 vaccination. CDR3 in amino acids: CAWSVQGIGNTIYF. As DNA, the CDR3 is TGTGCCTGGAGTGTCCAGGGGATAGGAAACACCATATATTTT.